These 17 T cell receptor beta chains were all obtained from the same sample, sequenced in a study of T cell responses to AZD1222 COVID-19 vaccine. The repertoire was sequenced with immunoSEQ multiplex PCR; TCRdb's copy has only in-frame clones and lacks some. Of fewer than 130,000 clones listed, around 90% were seen once; the top ten hold roughly 1.3%. Here the sequenced sample was peripheral blood, taken on day 0 of AZD1222 vaccination. These receptor sequences come from an adult in good health.

This chain uses TRBV5-4 with TRBJ2-5; D is unresolved. The germline V gene encodes CDR1 SGHNT and CDR2 YYREEE (reference sequence). The CDR3 runs 12 residues. V lost 4 bases and J lost 5, with 9 bases in between. The CDR3 sequence: CASSPEMETQYF. Here the CDR3 DNA reads TGTGCCAGCAGCCCCGAAATGGAGACCCAGTACTTC.

The chain uses TRBV7-2 and TRBJ2-1, with 12 bases that match TRBD1. This CDR3 has 18 amino acids. V lost 4 bases, J lost 7 bases, and 14 bases stayed unmatched. The germline CDR1 and CDR2 sequences are SGHTA and FQGNSA. In DNA form, the CDR3 reads TGTGCCAGCAGCTCCCGGGGCCTCGGGACAGGGGGCTCGAATGAGCAGTTCTTC. Translation gives CASSSRGLGTGGSNEQFF.

This chain uses TRBV14 with TRBJ2-3; no firm D call. Germline lookup yields CDR1 SGHDN and CDR2 FVKESK. This CDR3 spans 13 amino acids. V shed 3 bases and J shed 6 bases, with 10 bases lying between them. CDR3 coding DNA: TGTGCCAGCAGCCATCAGTCGCGGGATACGCAGTATTTT. Encoded protein: CASSHQSRDTQYF.

This clone has just one count. The chain employs TRBV6-5 and TRBJ1-5, with D perhaps TRBD1 (5 bases). This CDR3 contains 14 residues. Germline-derived CDR1 and CDR2 are MNHEY and SVGAGI. V lost 0 bases and J 6 bases, leaving 9 bases between the germline ends. CDR3 DNA: TGTGCCAGCAGTTACTCGACAGCAGGTCAGCCCCAGCATTTT. Translation: CASSYSTAGQPQHF.

The rearrangement links TRBV5-1 to TRBJ1-1, with D perhaps TRBD1 (6 bases). The CDR3 is 15 amino acids. Trimming stripped 0 bases from V and 5 bases from J, with 14 bases between. Per the germline V gene, CDR1 is SGHRS and CDR2 is YFSETQ. The CDR3 protein is CASSLVGGQGTEAFF. The CDR3 DNA follows: TGCGCCAGCAGCTTGGTAGGGGGGCAGGGAACTGAAGCTTTCTTT.

This chain connects TRBV19 to TRBJ1-2; perhaps TRBD1 as D (5 bases). The CDR3 totals 14 residues. CDR1 and CDR2 (germline): LNHDA, SQIVND (reference sequence). V was cut by 2 bases and J by 6 bases, with 13 bases left in between. The CDR3 reads CASSILAGGNGYTF. CDR3 DNA sequence: TGTGCCAGTAGTATATTAGCGGGGGGGAATGGCTACACCTTC.

This clone was recorded only once. The CDR3 DNA reads TGTGCCAGCCTCCCTCTGACTAGCGGGGGACGCGACACCGGGGAGCTGTTTTTT. This codes for CASLPLTSGGRDTGELFF. The chain joins TRBV4-2 to TRBJ2-2; 12 bases match TRBD2. Germline V gene sequence: CDR1 LGHNA, CDR2 YNFKEQ. The V gene end was trimmed by 8 bases and the J gene end by 3 bases; junction bases not matched to a gene: 13. The length of the CDR3 is 18 residues.

The chain combines TRBV19 with TRBJ2-7; possible D gene TRBD1, 6 bases. V shed 7 bases and J shed 3 bases, with 19 bases lying between them. The germline CDR1 and CDR2 sequences are LNHDA and SQIVND (reference sequence). The CDR3 has 15 amino acids. The CDR3 region has the DNA TGTGCCAGTACGTTGGGGGCCATAGGTAACTACGAGCAGTACTTC. Amino acids: CASTLGAIGNYEQYF. The whole variable domain, remainder taken from reference TRBV19 and TRBJ2-7, is DGGITQSPKYLFRKEGQNVTLSCEQNLNHDAMYWYRQDPGQGLRLIYYSQIVNDFQKGDIAEGYSVSREKKESFPLTVTSAQKNPTAFYLCASTLGAIGNYEQYFGPGTRLTVT.

In nucleotides, the CDR3 is TGCGCCAGCAGCCAAGACCCCTCGGGGCTACTCCATTATAACTATGGCTACACCTTC. It translates to CASSQDPSGLLHYNYGYTF. The chain uses TRBV4-1 and TRBJ1-2, with D possibly TRBD1 on 5 matching bases. V was pared by 0 bases and J by 1 base, with 21 bases between. Germline V gives CDR1 MGHRA, CDR2 YSYEKL. The CDR3 is made up of 19 amino acids.

The chain recombines TRBV19 with TRBJ2-1, with 10 bases aligning to TRBD2. CDR1 is LNHDA and CDR2 is SQIVND in the germline V gene (reference sequence). The length of the CDR3 is 14 residues. V dropped 7 bases and J dropped 0; count of bases not matched to a gene: 0. The chain's CDR3 is CASTSGSSYNEQFF. CDR3 bases: TGTGCCAGTACTAGCGGGAGCTCCTACAATGAGCAGTTCTTC.

J is TRBJ1-3 and V is TRBV20-1, with D hard to call. Germline values: CDR1 DFQATT, CDR2 SNEGSKA (reference sequence). This CDR3 has 11 residues. Trimming pared 5 bases from V and 0 bases from J, leaving 2 bases between. The CDR3 sequence: CSAVSGNTIYF. DNA for the CDR3: TGCAGTGCTGTCTCTGGAAACACCATATATTTT.

V usage is TRBV2 and J usage is TRBJ1-5; no clear D gene. This CDR3 is 15 amino acids long. The V end was cut by 1 base, the J end by 2 bases, with 9 bases between. From germline, CDR1 is SNHLY and CDR2 FYNNEI. This CDR3 is CASSEDGLGNQPQHF. CDR3 nucleotides: TGTGCCAGCAGTGAAGATGGTTTGGGCAATCAGCCCCAGCATTTT.

The rearrangement links TRBV11-2 to TRBJ2-1, with a tentative D call TRBD1 (6 bases). V gave up 5 bases and J gave up 8 bases, with 16 bases separating them. CDR1 SGHAT and CDR2 FQNNGV come from the germline V gene. The CDR3 is 14 amino acids. CDR3 DNA: TGTGCCAGCAGCCTTTTTGTAGCAGGGGATGAGCAGTTCTTC. This gives the protein CASSLFVAGDEQFF.

This clone was detected a few times. The J gene is TRBJ1-4, the V gene TRBV6-2 or TRBV6-3, with D hard to call. The germline V and J ends were trimmed by 2 bases and 6 bases, with 10 bases remaining between them. This CDR3 comprises 14 residues. Looked up from germline, CDR1 is MNHEY and CDR2 is SVGEGT. CDR3 sequence: CASSYRVRDEKLFF. The CDR3 DNA reads as TGTGCCAGCAGTTACAGAGTCCGGGATGAAAAACTGTTTTTT.

V and J are TRBV28 and TRBJ2-7, with TRBD1 identical over 7 bases. Trimming removed 3 bases from V and 3 bases from J; junction bases left unmatched: 8. The CDR3 is 15 residues long. Germline-derived CDR1 and CDR2 are MDHEN and SYDVKM. CDR3 nucleotide sequence: TGTGCCAGCAGTTTCATCCGACAGGGATACTACGAGCAGTACTTC. Its translation is CASSFIRQGYYEQYF.

Only one count was recorded for this clone. The chain links TRBV7-3 to TRBJ2-1; TRBD2 matches at 9 bases. CDR3 length: 17 residues. Germline V CDR1 and CDR2: SGHTA, FQGTGA. The J segment lost 9 bases and the V segment lost 2 bases, leaving 14 bases of the junction unmatched. CDR3 sequence (DNA): TGTGCCAGCAGCTTATTCCCTGCGGGAGGGGTGTGGGGTGAGCAGTTCTTC. Residues: CASSLFPAGGVWGEQFF.

The J gene is TRBJ2-5, the V gene TRBV7-3; D remains ambiguous. Germline CDR1 and CDR2: SGHTA and FQGTGA. The CDR3 loop spans 14 amino acids. Trimming left V 0 bases short and J 0 bases short, with 5 bases between. CDR3: CASSLTRNQETQYF. CDR3 sequence (DNA): TGTGCCAGCAGCTTAACACGGAACCAAGAGACCCAGTACTTC. Variable domain in full (rest from reference TRBV7-3 and TRBJ2-5): GAGVSQTPSNKVTEKGKYVELRCDPISGHTALYWYRQSLGQGPEFLIYFQGTGAADDSGLPNDRFFAVRPEGSVSTLKIQRTERGDSAVYLCASSLTRNQETQYFGPGTRLLVL.